This T cell receptor beta chain was retrieved from a study of blood T cell repertoires in COVID-19 (dated by TCRdb to 2020 to 2022). Describing the broader study: Samples covering the acute and convalescent phases of COVID-19 were provided by collaborators in the United States, Italy and Spain. The material from the prospective study consisted of cDNA or gDNA derived from T cells, B-cell-depleted T cells, or PBMCs. The dataset comprised deeply sampled blood TCRbeta repertoires from subjects exposed to, actively infected with, or recovered from COVID-19. The repertoires were made available in a free public database intended to serve as a resource for research on the immune response to SARS-CoV-2. The samples were drawn from two sources: the first 160 participants of the ongoing ImmuneRACE study, and over 1,000 subjects contributed by 6 global collaborators. Nearly every sample came with metadata listing a de-identified subject ID, COVID-19 status, age in years and sex. Where available, HLA class I and class II types were taken from metadata supplied by the sample provider and were not determined by assay-based typing.

Collaborating institutions collected whole blood in K2EDTA tubes following their own protocols. Collaborator samples were shipped for TCRbeta analysis as frozen whole blood, isolated PBMCs, or DNA extracted from either sample type. As for this clone: Its antigen has not been determined. One base away there is no much larger clone; base qualities are not given.

TCRbeta CDR3 regions were amplified from genomic DNA using the immunoSEQ Assay, a bias-controlled multiplex PCR. The original methods were these. Within the assay, amplification of reference gene primers was used to estimate how many nucleated cells each sample contained. To quantify the absolute abundance of each unique TCRbeta CDR3 rearrangement, sequence reads were collapsed and filtered. For each sample, productive Simpson clonality was calculated as the square root of Simpson's diversity index across productive rearrangements. TCRdb provides this immuneACCESS table in a form limited to in-frame rearrangements. Some clones are lacking; in checked studies, under half of them reflect an unresolved V gene, and why the rest are absent is not known. That table supplies the V and J calls and clone size; D and trimming were determined from the DNA. Across this sample there are about 76,000 clones, with 80% seen only once. 10% to 15% of the sample lies in the top ten.

What the authors observed across the whole study: The amount of clinical and demographic metadata varied by source and participant and was provided uncurated.

The V and J ends are trimmed by 9 bases and 7 bases, leaving 16 bases between them. Taken from the germline V gene (reference sequence), the CDR1 and CDR2 loops are SEHNR and FQNEAQ. The CDR3 sequence holds 14 residues, the cysteine and phenylalanine included. Of the read, only the CDR3 DNA is kept; its 42 bases are in frame from base 1. The origin of this receptor is a human donor in a cohort sampled during active COVID-19. Sequencing input: peripheral blood. Rearrangement joined TRBV7-9 to TRBJ1-6, with no D gene named confidently. The CDR3 reads as follows: CASTGRLTNSPLHF. The nucleotide sequence reads TGTGCCAGTACGGGGAGGCTGACGAATTCACCCCTCCACTTT.